These 21 T cell receptor beta chains share one sample of origin, sequenced in a study of CD4 T cells in relation to SARS-CoV-2 and coronaviruses. Produced via immunoSEQ multiplex PCR; TCRdb's table is partial and in-frame only. The sample records 9,500 to 12,000 clones, about 81% being singletons. Their cognate antigens are unknown. CD4+ T cells from unexposed donors were obtained before the COVID-19 pandemic (2011-2018). After roughly 9 days of culture, CD4+ T cells were isolated. Sequenced material: CD4+ T cells from PBMCs, cultured in vitro. These receptors were obtained from a human donor in good health.

This chain links TRBV5-1 with TRBJ1-4, with D possibly being TRBD1 (6 bases). Germline loops: CDR1 SGHRS, CDR2 YFSETQ. V was trimmed by 0 bases and J by 8 bases, leaving 20 bases between them. This CDR3 is built from 17 residues. The DNA of the CDR3 is TGCGCCAGCAGCTTGGGGAGAGGGGGGCCGAGCGTCGAAAAACTGTTTTTT. Protein: CASSLGRGGPSVEKLFF.

The rearrangement links TRBV19 to TRBJ1-1, with a tentative D call TRBD1 (5 bases). The CDR3 runs 13 residues. Germline CDR1 reads LNHDA; CDR2 reads SQIVND (reference sequence). V was cut by 0 bases and J by 10 bases, with 12 bases left in between. CDR3 nucleotide sequence: TGTGCCAGTAGTATAGATGGTGGGGGATCAGCTTTCTTT. This sequence encodes CASSIDGGGSAFF. The full variable domain, in which reference TRBV19 and TRBJ1-1 provide the parts outside the CDR3, is DGGITQSPKYLFRKEGQNVTLSCEQNLNHDAMYWYRQDPGQGLRLIYYSQIVNDFQKGDIAEGYSVSREKKESFPLTVTSAQKNPTAFYLCASSIDGGGSAFFGQGTRLTVV.

This rearrangement joins TRBV12-3 or TRBV12-4 to TRBJ1-1; unclear D gene. This CDR3 is built from 12 residues. The V end was cut by 7 bases, the J end by 11 bases, with 17 bases between. The CDR3 DNA reads TGTGCCAGCACCACGTGGGCGACCCCGGCTTTCTTT. Amino acid sequence: CASTTWATPAFF.

The CDR3 region has the DNA TGTGCCAGCAGCTTGGCCCTGACCGATGATCAGCCCCAGCATTTT. It yields the protein CASSLALTDDQPQHF. V gene TRBV5-6 combines with J gene TRBJ1-5; D is unclear. The CDR3 runs 15 residues. Per germline, CDR1 SGHDT and CDR2 YYEEEE. Trimming stripped 0 bases from V and 5 bases from J, with 12 bases between.

V usage is TRBV4-3 and J usage is TRBJ1-2; weak D call: TRBD1 (5 bases). The CDR3 runs to 15 residues. Germline CDR1 is LGHNA and CDR2 is YSLEER. V shed 1 base and J shed 8 bases, with 17 bases lying between them. This CDR3 is CASSQVVGESGGYTF. CDR3 DNA: TGCGCCAGCAGCCAAGTAGTAGGGGAGTCGGGCGGCTACACCTTC.

This chain uses TRBV7-9 with TRBJ2-3, with D possibly being TRBD1 (6 bases). Germline CDR1 and CDR2: SEHNR and FQNEAQ (reference sequence). The ends were cut back, 1 base at V and 1 base at J, with 9 bases in the middle. The CDR3 consists of 15 residues. The chain's CDR3 is CASSLEAGGTDTQYF. In nucleotides, the CDR3 is TGTGCCAGCAGCTTAGAGGCAGGGGGCACAGATACGCAGTATTTT.

The rearrangement uses TRBV10-3 and TRBJ1-1; D not resolved. CDR3 length equals 17 residues. V gave up 6 bases and J gave up 0 bases, with 20 bases separating them. Per the germline V gene, CDR1 is ENHRY and CDR2 is SYGVKD. The CDR3 nucleotides are TGTGCCATCAGGCGTCACACTGGAGTCGAGCTGAACACTGAAGCTTTCTTT. Translation gives CAIRRHTGVELNTEAFF.

The gene calls are TRBV5-1 and TRBJ2-1, with D possibly TRBD2 on 6 matching bases. The V end lost 4 bases, the J end lost 0 bases, and 14 bases lay between the germline ends. CDR3 length equals 16 residues. Germline V gene lookup returns CDR1 SGHRS and CDR2 YFSETQ. The CDR3 nucleotides read TGCGCCAGCAGCCCGGAGGGGCGGACCTCCTACAATGAGCAGTTCTTC. The encoded protein is CASSPEGRTSYNEQFF.

The J gene is TRBJ2-2, the V gene TRBV27; no clear D. The CDR3 has 15 residues. V was shortened by 3 bases and J by 1 base, with 9 bases between the two germline ends. Germline assignment: CDR1 MNHEY and CDR2 SMNVEV (reference sequence). CDR3 protein: CASSFGLRNTGELFF. CDR3 sequence (DNA): TGTGCCAGCAGTTTCGGGCTCAGGAACACCGGGGAGCTGTTTTTT.

This chain links TRBV5-1 with TRBJ2-7; TRBD1 agrees at 8 bases. CDR1 SGHRS and CDR2 YFSETQ come from the germline V gene. The CDR3 is 16 residues long. The ends lost 3 bases at V and 4 bases at J; junction bases unmatched: 12. The CDR3 DNA reads TGCGCCAGCAGCTCAAGGTGGGGACAGGAGGGGTACGAGCAGTACTTC. Amino acid sequence: CASSSRWGQEGYEQYF. Full variable domain (outside the CDR3, taken from reference TRBV5-1 and TRBJ2-7): KAGVTQTPRYLIKTRGQQVTLSCSPISGHRSVSWYQQTPGQGLQFLFEYFSETQRNKGNFPGRFSGRQFSNSRSEMNVSTLELGDSALYLCASSSRWGQEGYEQYFGPGTRLTVT.

The genes are TRBV18 and TRBJ1-6; D is possibly TRBD1 (5 bases). CDR1 and CDR2 (germline): KGHSH, LQKENI. Trimming took off 3 bases at V and 8 bases at J, with 14 bases between the two ends. CDR3 length: 15 residues. Written as DNA, the CDR3 is TGTGCCAGCTCACCTTCGGGGGGAGTCGATTCACCCCTCCACTTT. This translates into CASSPSGGVDSPLHF. The whole variable domain, filled in from reference TRBV18 and TRBJ1-6, reads NAGVMQNPRHLVRRRGQEARLRCSPMKGHSHVYWYRQLPEEGLKFMVYLQKENIIDESGMPKERFSAEFPKEGPSILRIQQVVRGDSAAYFCASSPSGGVDSPLHFGNGTRLTVT.

The chain employs TRBV27 and TRBJ2-1; D is ambiguous. The germline CDR1 and CDR2 sequences are MNHEY and SMNVEV (reference sequence). V was cut by 1 base and J by 0 bases, with 7 bases left in between. This CDR3 contains 15 residues. In DNA, the CDR3 is TGTGCCAGCAGTTTATTTCAGTCCTCCTACAATGAGCAGTTCTTC. This translates into CASSLFQSSYNEQFF.

CDR3 loop: CASSPRFWPNYTF. CDR3 DNA sequence: TGTGCCAGCAGCCCTCGTTTTTGGCCGAACTACACCTTC. The V and J genes are TRBV5-8 and TRBJ1-2; unclear D gene. The CDR3 totals 13 residues. Trimming shortened V by 4 bases and J by 10 bases, and 17 bases separated the two germline ends. The V gene's germline CDR1 is SGHTS and CDR2 YDEGEE. Full variable domain (remainder filled in from reference TRBV5-8 and TRBJ1-2): EAGVTQSPTHLIKTRGQQATLRCSPISGHTSVYWYQQALGLGLQFLLWYDEGEERNRGNFPPRFSGRQFPNYSSELNVNALELEDSALYLCASSPRFWPNYTFGSGTRLTVV.

The gene calls are TRBV7-2 and TRBJ1-2; 11 nucleotides line up with TRBD1. In germline, CDR1 is SGHTA, CDR2 FQGNSA. The CDR3 runs to 16 residues. Trimming removed 2 bases from V and 6 bases from J; junction bases left unmatched: 8. CDR3 DNA: TGTGCCAGCAGCTTACCGACTCCGGGACAGGGGGATGGCTACACCTTC. Residues: CASSLPTPGQGDGYTF.

The rearrangement uses TRBV2 and TRBJ1-5; TRBD1 agrees at 11 bases. This CDR3 comprises 17 residues. The germline V gene encodes CDR1 SNHLY and CDR2 FYNNEI. After removal of 6 bases from V and 7 bases from J, the junction contained 14 bases not matched to a gene. The CDR3 protein is CASRGGLGQGAGQPQHF. DNA of the CDR3: TGTGCCAGCAGAGGTGGGCTCGGACAGGGGGCGGGACAGCCCCAGCATTTT.

This rearrangement joins TRBV5-1 to TRBJ2-2, with D maybe TRBD1 (6 bases). V was cut by 4 bases and J by 1 base, with 11 bases left in between. Germline V gene lookup returns CDR1 SGHRS and CDR2 YFSETQ. This CDR3 region has 15 residues. CDR3: CASSLRDKNTGELFF. The CDR3 region has the DNA TGCGCCAGCAGCCTCCGGGACAAGAACACCGGGGAGCTGTTTTTT.

The chain links TRBV5-1 to TRBJ1-1, with unresolved D. Trimming cost V 5 bases and J 10 bases, with 18 bases left between them. The CDR3 extends over 13 amino acids. Looked up from germline, CDR1 is SGHRS and CDR2 is YFSETQ. This chain's CDR3 is CASSTSGDQGAFF. CDR3 DNA: TGCGCCAGCAGTACCTCCGGGGATCAAGGAGCTTTCTTT.

The J gene is TRBJ2-1, the V gene TRBV5-1, with 8 bases that match TRBD1. The germline CDR1 and CDR2 sequences are SGHRS and YFSETQ. J lost 7 bases, V lost 0 bases, and 3 bases had no gene match. The CDR3 length is 14 residues. The CDR3 here is CASSLGTGGNEQFF. CDR3 DNA: TGCGCCAGCAGCTTGGGCACAGGGGGGAATGAGCAGTTCTTC.

This clone has a handful of counts. The chain carries TRBV19 and TRBJ1-2; D uncertain. The CDR3 extends over 14 amino acids. Trimming removed 7 bases from V and 4 bases from J, with 16 bases in between. Germline V gene sequence: CDR1 LNHDA, CDR2 SQIVND (reference sequence). CDR3 loop: CASTDGHLTYGYTF. The CDR3 bases are TGTGCCAGTACGGACGGGCATCTCACCTATGGCTACACCTTC. The full variable domain, in which reference TRBV19 and TRBJ1-2 provide the parts outside the CDR3, is DGGITQSPKYLFRKEGQNVTLSCEQNLNHDAMYWYRQDPGQGLRLIYYSQIVNDFQKGDIAEGYSVSREKKESFPLTVTSAQKNPTAFYLCASTDGHLTYGYTFGSGTRLTVV.

This clone was detected only once. This rearrangement joins TRBV9 to TRBJ1-2, with 9 bases lining up with TRBD1. With 4 bases clipped from V and 4 bases from J, the junction kept 5 bases outside the gene matches. Germline assignment: CDR1 SGDLS and CDR2 YYNGEE. This CDR3 contains 14 residues. CDR3: CASSKDRGGYGYTF. The CDR3 bases are TGTGCCAGCAGCAAGGACAGGGGTGGCTATGGCTACACCTTC.

The genes are TRBV7-2 and TRBJ1-5; TRBD1 is a possible D gene (6 bases). Germline CDR1 is SGHTA and CDR2 is FQGNSA. The CDR3 is 13 residues long. V lost 5 bases to trimming and J lost 4 bases, with 9 bases between them. For the CDR3, the DNA is TGTGCCAGCAGCCCAGGACAGAATCAGCCCCAGCATTTT. Translating gives CASSPGQNQPQHF.